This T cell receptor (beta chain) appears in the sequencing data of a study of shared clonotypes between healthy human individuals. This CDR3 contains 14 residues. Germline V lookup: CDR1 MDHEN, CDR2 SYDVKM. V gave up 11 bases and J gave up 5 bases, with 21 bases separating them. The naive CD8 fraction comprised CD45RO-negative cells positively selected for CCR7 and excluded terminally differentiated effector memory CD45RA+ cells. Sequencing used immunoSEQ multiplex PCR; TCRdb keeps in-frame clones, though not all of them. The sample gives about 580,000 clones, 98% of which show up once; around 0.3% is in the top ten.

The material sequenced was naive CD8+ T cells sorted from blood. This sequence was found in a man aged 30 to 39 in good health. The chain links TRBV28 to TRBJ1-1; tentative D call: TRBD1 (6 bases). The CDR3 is CAGSSSGAGTEAFF. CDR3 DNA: TGTGCCGGATCAAGTTCGGGGGCTGGAACTGAAGCTTTCTTT.